This T cell receptor beta chain comes out of a study of blood T cell repertoires in COVID-19. Overall study context: T cells, B-cell-depleted T cells, or PBMCs supplied cDNA or gDNA.

Profiling relied on immunoSEQ multiplex PCR, and the TCRdb table lists in-frame clones only, not all of them. The sample holds roughly 200,000 clones, roughly 77% seen once. Seattle participants joined during active infection and were tracked over time. The clonotype comes from an elderly woman with COVID-19, enrolled during active disease. Sequenced: peripheral blood.

For the CDR3, the DNA is TGCGCCAGCAGCCCCCTGGGCCTCGAGCAGTACTTC. Protein: CASSPLGLEQYF. The chain uses TRBV5-1 and TRBJ2-7; D gene ambiguous. CDR1 and CDR2 from the germline V gene are SGHRS and YFSETQ. The CDR3 runs 12 residues. V lost 4 bases and J 6 bases, leaving 11 bases between the germline ends.